The rows below give T cell receptor beta chains drawn from one sample of a study of blood T cells in healthy people across ages. Each CDR3 protein gets one entry after TCRdb re-called the 5' RACE reads with MiXCR. The sample gives hundreds of thousands of distinct CDR3 sequences, 40% to 55% of which show up once; around 24% is in the top ten. The material sequenced was blood. Receptors originate from a man older than 75 in good health. Each CDR3 is given with its conserved first and last residue. D genes are given only for firm matches. Rows may omit the clone size; those that give it use once, few, many or a size class.

abundance,d_gene,j_gene,v_gene,CDR3nt,CDR3aa
.,TRBD2,TRBJ2-3,TRBV7-2,TGTGCCAGCAGCTTATTCCTGCTCGCCGGGGGGGCCACAGATACGCAGTATTTT,CASSLFLLAGGATDTQYF
few,.,TRBJ2-5,TRBV4-3,TGCGCCAGCAGCCTGGGGTCGGGGACCAGGCAAGAGACCCAGTACTTC,CASSLGSGTRQETQYF
.,.,TRBJ1-2,TRBV7-9,TGTGCCAGCAGCTTAGAGGAATTTGGCTACACCTTC,CASSLEEFGYTF
many,TRBD2,TRBJ2-7,TRBV6-5,TGTGCCAGCAGTTACTCGGGACGAGCGGGAGCGTACGAGCAGTACTTC,CASSYSGRAGAYEQYF
.,.,TRBJ1-4,TRBV6-5,TGTGCCAGCAGTCCAGGGCCGGTCCTGGAAAAACTGTTTTTT,CASSPGPVLEKLFF
once,TRBD2,TRBJ2-5,TRBV20-1,TGCAGTGTAGCGGGAGGCACGAGGACTGAGACCCAGTACTTC,CSVAGGTRTETQYF
.,.,TRBJ1-1,TRBV29-1,TGCAGCGTTGCGTTGGTAATGAACACTGAAGCTTTCTTT,CSVALVMNTEAFF
.,TRBD1,TRBJ1-4,TRBV27,TGTGCCAGCAGTTTGCCCTTCCTCAGGGGGCAGACTAATGAAAAACTGTTTTTT,CASSLPFLRGQTNEKLFF
.,.,TRBJ2-5,TRBV6-2/TRBV6-3,TGTGCCAGCAGTTTAAGTGGGAGGATGGAGACCCAGTACTTC,CASSLSGRMETQYF
.,.,TRBJ2-3,TRBV13,TGTGCCAGCAGCGCCTCCGGGACTGGAGGAATTCATACGCAGTATTTT,CASSASGTGGIHTQYF
.,.,TRBJ2-3,TRBV7-9,TGTGCCAGCAGAGTCTCGCTGGCGGGTTCAGATACGCAGTATTTT,CASRVSLAGSDTQYF
few,TRBD1,TRBJ2-1,TRBV7-2,TGTGCCAGCAGCTTAACACAGGGGGCGTACAATGAGCAGTTCTTC,CASSLTQGAYNEQFF
few,.,TRBJ1-2,TRBV29-1,TGCAGCGGCGGGGACTCTCGGGGCTATGGCTACACCTTC,CSGGDSRGYGYTF
.,TRBD2,TRBJ2-1,TRBV7-2,TGTGCCAGCAGCTTAACTAGCGGGGGGGCTATGTACAATGAGCAGTTCTTC,CASSLTSGGAMYNEQFF
few,.,TRBJ2-1,TRBV4-2,TGTGCCAGCAGCCAAGTAGCGTCCTCCTACAATGAGCAGTTCTTC,CASSQVASSYNEQFF
.,.,TRBJ1-4,TRBV4-3,TGCGCCAGCAGCCAGACCCGAAGGGCTAATGAAAAACTGTTTTTT,CASSQTRRANEKLFF
many,.,TRBJ2-7,TRBV5-1,TGCGCCAGCAGCTTGGAACCGGGGCTCGAGGACGAGCAGTACTTC,CASSLEPGLEDEQYF
.,.,TRBJ2-1,TRBV2,TGTGCCAGTATTAGGGGATGGGGCGGCAATGAGCAGTTCTTC,CASIRGWGGNEQFF
.,TRBD1,TRBJ2-5,TRBV10-3,TGTGCCATCAGTGAAGGGGGCAGGGCGGAAGAGCAGTACTTC,CAISEGGRAEEQYF
.,TRBD1,TRBJ1-5,TRBV4-1,TGCGCCAGCAGCCTGACAGGGGTTAATCAGCCCCAGCATTTT,CASSLTGVNQPQHF
few,.,TRBJ2-3,TRBV7-9,TGTGCCAGCAGCCCAGGTGGCAGCCTCACAGATACGCAGTATTTT,CASSPGGSLTDTQYF
few,.,TRBJ2-7,TRBV7-9,TGTGCCAGCAGCCGAGCGGGGGACAGGGTTTCGGTCGAGCAGTACTTC,CASSRAGDRVSVEQYF
.,.,TRBJ1-6,TRBV4-3,TGCGCCAGCAGCCAAGATGAGCGGCCGGCGGGTTCACCCCTCCACTTT,CASSQDERPAGSPLHF
.,.,TRBJ1-1,TRBV20-1,TGCAGTGCGCGTATGGGGGGCAGCGGCACTGAAGCTTTCTTT,CSARMGGSGTEAFF
.,.,TRBJ2-2,TRBV12-3/TRBV12-4,TGTGCCAGCAGTTTAGGGGCTGAGGGGGAGCTGTTTTTT,CASSLGAEGELFF
few,.,TRBJ1-5,TRBV7-3,TGTGCCAGCAGCTCAAGACCAGTATATAGCAATCAGCCCCAGCATTTT,CASSSRPVYSNQPQHF
few,.,TRBJ2-5,TRBV29-1,TGCAGCGTAGATCACAGGGGAGGAGAGACCCAGTACTTC,CSVDHRGGETQYF
.,.,TRBJ2-2,TRBV4-1,TGCGCCAGCAGCCAAGAAGGGTTGGGGGGGGGCCTGAACACCGGGGAGCTGTTTTTT,CASSQEGLGGGLNTGELFF
.,.,TRBJ2-7,TRBV20-1,TGCAGTGCTCCCCGTGCTCTCTACGAGCAGTACTTC,CSAPRALYEQYF
.,.,TRBJ1-5,TRBV6-6,TGTGCCAGCAGTTACTCGACTGGCCCCAATCGGCCCCAGCATTTT,CASSYSTGPNRPQHF
many,TRBD2,TRBJ2-3,TRBV6-6,TGTGCCAGCAGTTACTCAGCGGGGGCCACAGATACGCAGTATTTT,CASSYSAGATDTQYF
.,TRBD1,TRBJ2-2,TRBV7-6,TGTGCCAGCAGCAACTACAGGACAGGGGGCAGCACCGGGGAGCTGTTTTTT,CASSNYRTGGSTGELFF
.,.,TRBJ2-7,TRBV7-6,TGTGCCAGCAGCTTATTTCAAGAGGCGCGGGACGAGCAGTACTTC,CASSLFQEARDEQYF